This TCR beta chain came from a study of cytomegalovirus exposure and HLA in healthy donors. As regards this clone: No antigen is known for it.

Overall study results and limits: Later analysis placed DRB1 highest and HLA-C lowest in TCR association rates, which differed by HLA locus.

60 Vbeta and 13 Jbeta primers were used in PCR. Sequencing was performed with immunoSEQ multiplex PCR; in TCRdb, only in-frame clones are kept and a portion is missing. The data hold about 140,000 clones, with over 75% observed a single time. This sequence was found in a female donor in good health and CMV-seronegative. The material sequenced was PBMCs.

The CDR3 is CASSDLTLAGAGGDEQFF. The CDR3 DNA follows: TGCGCCAGCAGTGACCTTACGCTAGCGGGAGCGGGTGGGGATGAGCAGTTCTTC. The chain combines TRBV10-2 with TRBJ2-1; 10 nucleotides match TRBD2. Germline V gives CDR1 WSHSY, CDR2 SAAADI. The CDR3 totals 18 residues. The trim removed 3 bases at V and 8 bases at J, leaving 16 bases unmatched.